These T cell receptor beta chains were read from a single sample in a study of post-analysis software for immune sequencing data. TCRdb called the PCR reads again in MiXCR, with one record for every CDR3 protein. The sample contains some 500,000 distinct CDR3 sequences, over 35% of which appear only once. Sequencing input: blood. These receptors came from a girl aged 5-17 years with multiple sclerosis. The CDR3 runs from the conserved cysteine through the conserved F or W. Fields, in order: clone size, V gene, CDR3 length, D gene, J gene, CDR3 protein, CDR3 DNA. A D gene is named only where the DNA matches it firmly. Expanded clones get a size class; other rows say once, few or many, or leave the size out.

once,TRBV5-6,16,NA,TRBJ2-3,CARLRGPETSTDTQYF,TGTGCCAGATTGCGGGGGCCAGAAACTAGCACAGATACGCAGTATTTT
NA,TRBV7-9,13,NA,TRBJ1-2,CASNSDVLGGYTF,TGTGCCAGCAACTCGGACGTCCTTGGGGGCTACACCTTC
once,TRBV29-1,13,TRBD1,TRBJ1-1,CSAQGQPNTEAFF,TGCAGCGCCCAGGGACAGCCGAACACTGAAGCTTTCTTT
NA,TRBV10-1,16,TRBD1,TRBJ2-1,CASSQSTGSSYNEQFF,TGCGCCAGCAGCCAATCGACAGGGAGCTCCTACAATGAGCAGTTCTTC
many,TRBV4-2,15,NA,TRBJ2-3,CASSQAARGTDTQYF,TGTGCCAGCAGCCAAGCGGCCCGGGGCACAGATACGCAGTATTTT
NA,TRBV20-1,13,TRBD2,TRBJ2-5,CSATLAGQETQYF,TGCAGTGCTACACTAGCGGGACAAGAGACCCAGTACTTC
NA,TRBV5-1,13,TRBD1,TRBJ2-2,CASSTGDTGELFF,TGCGCCAGCAGTACAGGGGACACCGGGGAGCTGTTTTTT
NA,TRBV9,14,NA,TRBJ2-6,CASSEEDRANVLTF,TGTGCCAGCAGCGAGGAGGACAGGGCCAACGTCCTGACTTTC
NA,TRBV7-9,17,TRBD1,TRBJ2-7,CASSFWTGRVQSYEQYF,TGTGCCAGCAGCTTCTGGACAGGAAGAGTACAATCCTACGAGCAGTACTTC
NA,TRBV7-3,15,NA,TRBJ2-2,CASSLSGPGTGELFF,TGTGCCAGCAGCTTAAGCGGCCCAGGGACCGGGGAGCTGTTTTTT
NA,TRBV3-1,13,NA,TRBJ2-1,CASSQDRGTWQFF,TGTGCCAGCAGCCAAGATAGGGGGACTTGGCAGTTCTTC
NA,TRBV7-2,15,NA,TRBJ1-1,CASSLRASGSTEAFF,TGTGCCAGCAGCTTAAGGGCCTCAGGGAGCACTGAAGCTTTCTTT
NA,TRBV5-1,18,NA,TRBJ1-1,CASSLPPKARGRNTEAFF,TGCGCCAGCAGCTTACCCCCCAAGGCCAGGGGCAGGAACACTGAAGCTTTCTTT
NA,TRBV29-1,11,TRBD1,TRBJ2-7,CSVRTGGEQYF,TGCAGCGTTCGGACAGGGGGCGAGCAGTACTTC
NA,TRBV10-3,11,NA,TRBJ2-7,CAIRTGYEQYF,TGTGCCATCAGGACGGGATACGAGCAGTACTTC
NA,TRBV12-3/TRBV12-4,15,NA,TRBJ2-7,CASSPKLELVYEQYF,TGTGCCAGCAGTCCGAAACTAGAGTTGGTCTACGAGCAGTACTTC